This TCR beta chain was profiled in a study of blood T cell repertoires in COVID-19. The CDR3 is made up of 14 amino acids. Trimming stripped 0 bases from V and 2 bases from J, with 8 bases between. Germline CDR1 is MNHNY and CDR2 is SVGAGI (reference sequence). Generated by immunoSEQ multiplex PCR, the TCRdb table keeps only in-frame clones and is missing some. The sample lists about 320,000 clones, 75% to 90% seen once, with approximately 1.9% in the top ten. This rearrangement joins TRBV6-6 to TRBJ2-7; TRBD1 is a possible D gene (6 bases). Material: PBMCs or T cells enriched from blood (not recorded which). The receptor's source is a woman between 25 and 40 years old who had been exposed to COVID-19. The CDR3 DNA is TGTGCCAGCAGTTACTCCACAGGGACCTACGAGCAGTACTTC. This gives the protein CASSYSTGTYEQYF.